Below are 17 T cell receptor beta chains sequenced from a single sample in a study of cytomegalovirus exposure and HLA in healthy donors. PCR primers comprised 60 Vbeta and 13 Jbeta primers. Some clones are missing from TCRdb's copy, which holds only in-frame ones; the method was immunoSEQ multiplex PCR. The table records under 200,000 clones, about 71% of them present only once. Sequencing was carried out using PBMCs. These receptors were taken from a woman aged 25 to 45 in good health and CMV-seronegative.

About this clone: The junction shows a germline mismatch at one end, possibly a read error. The chain joins TRBV10-3 to TRBJ1-1; the match to TRBD1 covers 8 bases. This CDR3 comprises 12 residues. The germline V gene has CDR1 ENHRY and CDR2 SYGVKD. The CDR3 DNA reads TGTGCCGTCAGGGGGCGCGACACTGAAGCTTTCTTT. Protein product: CAVRGRDTEAFF.

The chain carries TRBV4-2 and TRBJ1-2, with D uncertain. Trimming left V 0 bases short and J 3 bases short, with 8 bases between. Per germline, CDR1 LGHNA and CDR2 YNFKEQ. The CDR3 loop spans 14 amino acids. The CDR3 sequence is CASSQDPEDYGYTF. For the CDR3, the DNA is TGTGCCAGCAGCCAAGACCCCGAGGACTATGGCTACACCTTC.

This clone was detected once. The chain is built from TRBV6-6 and TRBJ1-1; weak D call: TRBD1 (6 bases). Germline CDR1 is MNHNY and CDR2 is SVGAGI (reference sequence). The CDR3 has 12 amino acids. Trimming left V 3 bases short and J 8 bases short, with 10 bases between. The CDR3 bases are TGTGCCAGCAGTTATTTCAGGGGAGAAGCTTTCTTT. It is translated as CASSYFRGEAFF.

The V gene is TRBV28, the J gene TRBJ2-3, with D tentatively TRBD2 (6 bases). Trimming cost V 6 bases and J 9 bases, with 10 bases left between them. The CDR3 length is 11 residues. Germline CDR1 reads MDHEN; CDR2 reads SYDVKM. The CDR3 DNA follows: TGTGCCAGCAGAAGACTAGAAACGCAGTATTTT. It is translated as CASRRLETQYF. Combining the CDR3 with reference TRBV28 and TRBJ2-3 gives the whole variable domain DVKVTQSSRYLVKRTGEKVFLECVQDMDHENMFWYRQDPGLGLRLIYFSYDVKMKEKGDIPEGYSVSREKKERFSLILESASTNQTSMYLCASRRLETQYFGPGTRLTVL.

V gene TRBV9 combines with J gene TRBJ2-5, with D maybe TRBD1 (6 bases). Looked up from germline, CDR1 is SGDLS and CDR2 is YYNGEE. The V end was cut by 4 bases, the J end by 5 bases, with 18 bases between. This CDR3 contains 15 residues. The chain's CDR3 is CASSPRGGVGETQYF. Written as DNA, the CDR3 is TGTGCCAGCAGCCCCAGGGGTGGCGTTGGGGAGACCCAGTACTTC.

The chain employs TRBV18 and TRBJ1-5, with a possible D match to TRBD1 (6 bases). V lost 0 bases to trimming and J lost 7 bases, with 13 bases between them. Germline assignment: CDR1 KGHSH and CDR2 LQKENI. The CDR3 has 15 amino acids. As DNA, the CDR3 is TGTGCCAGCTCACCACCGGAGGGGGGAGGGCAGCCCCAGCATTTT. This encodes CASSPPEGGGQPQHF. The full variable domain, rest sourced from reference TRBV18 and TRBJ1-5, is NAGVMQNPRHLVRRRGQEARLRCSPMKGHSHVYWYRQLPEEGLKFMVYLQKENIIDESGMPKERFSAEFPKEGPSILRIQQVVRGDSAAYFCASSPPEGGGQPQHFGDGTRLSIL.

The chain joins TRBV7-7 to TRBJ2-1, with TRBD2 identical over 8 bases. This CDR3 region has 15 residues. V lost 6 bases and J lost 8; bases outside the gene matches: 12. The germline V gene encodes CDR1 SSHAT and CDR2 FNYEAQ (reference sequence). The CDR3 sequence is CASSPNSGAWDEQFF. In DNA form, the CDR3 reads TGTGCCAGCAGTCCCAATAGCGGGGCCTGGGATGAGCAGTTCTTC. The variable domain in full, with the rest retrieved from reference TRBV7-7 and TRBJ2-1, is GAGVSQSPRYKVTKRGQDVTLRCDPISSHATLYWYQQALGQGPEFLTYFNYEAQPDKSGLPSDRFSAERPEGSISTLTIQRTEQRDSAMYRCASSPNSGAWDEQFFGPGTRLTVL.

V gene TRBV5-4 combines with J gene TRBJ2-5; 12 bases line up with TRBD2. The J segment lost 3 bases and the V segment lost 1 base, leaving 1 base of the junction unmatched. The CDR3 contains 15 residues. Germline V gene data show CDR1 as SGHNT and CDR2 as YYREEE (reference sequence). Here the CDR3 reads CASSLRLAGEETQYF. CDR3 coding DNA: TGTGCCAGCAGCTTGCGACTAGCGGGGGAAGAGACCCAGTACTTC.

A remark on this clone: Other DNA sequences in the same sample also yield this CDR3. This chain joins TRBV7-2 and TRBJ1-5, with unresolved D. V dropped 1 base and J dropped 2 bases, with 6 bases sitting between them. Germline V gene lookup returns CDR1 SGHTA and CDR2 FQGNSA. The CDR3 is 14 residues long. As DNA, the CDR3 is TGTGCCAGCAGCTTAGGGGGAGGCAATCAGCCCCAGCATTTT. This encodes CASSLGGGNQPQHF.

This clone was seen once. The rearrangement links TRBV18 to TRBJ1-5; a possible D gene is TRBD1 (5 bases). V was trimmed by 6 bases and J by 7 bases, leaving 19 bases between them. The V gene's germline CDR1 is KGHSH and CDR2 LQKENI. This CDR3 region has 15 residues. CDR3 in amino acids: CASSPRGIFRQPQHF. In DNA form, the CDR3 reads TGTGCCAGCTCCCCTAGGGGTATATTCCGGCAGCCCCAGCATTTT.

The rearrangement joins TRBV9 to TRBJ1-3; no clear D. The length of the CDR3 is 15 residues. Germline CDR1 is SGDLS and CDR2 is YYNGEE. The V end lost 0 bases, the J end lost 0 bases, and 7 bases lay between the germline ends. Here the CDR3 reads CASSVDPDSGNTIYF. DNA of the CDR3: TGTGCCAGCAGCGTAGACCCAGACTCTGGAAACACCATATATTTT. Combining the CDR3 with reference TRBV9 and TRBJ1-3 gives the whole variable domain DSGVTQTPKHLITATGQRVTLRCSPRSGDLSVYWYQQSLDQGLQFLIQYYNGEERAKGNILERFSAQQFPDLHSELNLSSLELGDSALYFCASSVDPDSGNTIYFGEGSWLTVV.

The chain uses TRBV5-6 and TRBJ2-5; TRBD2 matches 8 bases. The J segment lost 4 bases and the V segment lost 0 bases, leaving 5 bases of the junction unmatched. Germline values: CDR1 SGHDT, CDR2 YYEEEE. The CDR3 runs to 15 residues. The CDR3 DNA sequence: TGTGCCAGCAGCTTGGTCACTAGCGGAGTAGAGACCCAGTACTTC. It encodes CASSLVTSGVETQYF.

The chain has TRBV28 and TRBJ2-1; D gene unclear. In germline, CDR1 is MDHEN, CDR2 SYDVKM. This CDR3 contains 13 residues. Trimming cost V 6 bases and J 9 bases, with 15 bases left between them. The CDR3 protein is CASRLRLSGEQFF. For the CDR3, the DNA is TGTGCCAGCAGGCTCAGACTCTCGGGTGAGCAGTTCTTC.

The chain recombines TRBV4-1 with TRBJ1-5; a weak D match, TRBD1 (6 bases). V gave up 4 bases and J gave up 7 bases, with 14 bases separating them. This CDR3 is built from 14 residues. Germline V gene lookup returns CDR1 MGHRA and CDR2 YSYEKL. CDR3 coding DNA: TGCGCCAGCAGCCTACAGGGATCCGGACAGCCCCAGCATTTT. Protein: CASSLQGSGQPQHF.

Only one count was recorded for this clone. This chain joins TRBV6-5 and TRBJ1-2, with 7 nucleotides matching TRBD1. Germline loops: CDR1 MNHEY, CDR2 SVGAGI. The CDR3 has 13 amino acids. The V segment lost 5 bases and the J segment 7 bases; nucleotides outside the gene matches: 7. DNA of the CDR3: TGTGCCAGCAGTGCGTCCGAGGGGGCTGGCTACACCTTC. It codes for CASSASEGAGYTF.

This clone has just a few counts. The V and J genes are TRBV6-5 and TRBJ2-7; tentatively, D is TRBD1 (6 bases). Looked up from germline, CDR1 is MNHEY and CDR2 is SVGAGI. This CDR3 has 13 residues. Trimming took 8 bases from V and 2 from J, leaving 13 bases between them. The CDR3 reads CASGLGAAYEQYF. CDR3 nucleotides: TGTGCCAGCGGACTGGGGGCGGCCTACGAGCAGTACTTC.

The chain is built from TRBV5-4 and TRBJ2-5; tentative D call: TRBD2 (5 bases). V was clipped by 2 bases and J by 5 bases, with 16 bases between them. Germline loops: CDR1 SGHNT, CDR2 YYREEE (reference sequence). This CDR3 comprises 15 residues. The CDR3 loop reads CASSLEGYFEETQYF. DNA of the CDR3: TGTGCCAGCAGCTTAGAGGGTTATTTCGAGGAGACCCAGTACTTC.